This T cell receptor (beta chain) was sequenced for a study of cytomegalovirus exposure and HLA in healthy donors (dated by TCRdb to between 2016 and 2019). A note on the overall study: According to an earlier analysis of 550 to 700 of the donors, about 190 million T cells yielded 117 million unique TCR beta sequences and 276 Gb of sequence data. The study profiled the T cell repertoires of 500 to 800 subjects by immunosequencing and related them to cytomegalovirus serostatus. An early release covering more than 500 HLA-typed donors comprised approximately 290 gigabases of sequencing data and tens of millions of unique TCR sequences. Among some 410 genotyped donors of the cohort, an average of approximately 220,000 unique TCR beta nucleotide sequences was sequenced per donor, of which roughly 17% were non-productive. The study was designed to test whether signatures of past pathogen exposure could be identified by cataloging public T cell receptors. Along with the approximately 700-subject first cohort, a separate validation cohort of over a hundred different subjects was used. In a later genetic analysis, genome-wide SNP genotypes for about three fifths of the roughly 670 donors were used, and that subset was treated as a discovery cohort. A few DR-DQ haplotypes were treated as single units for association and clustering because of strong linkage in the cohort. To study patterns of TCR occurrence, a later analysis re-analyzed previously published TCR beta repertoires from around 700 donors and added high-resolution HLA genotyping. The genetic ancestry cluster associated with self-reported Caucasian donors included 81% of the roughly 390 genotyped donors. Every repertoire in the discovery cohort had been generated on one and the same sequencing platform. Donor age, sex, ethnicity and CMV serostatus were compiled alongside the repertoire data. Both class I and class II loci were covered by HLA typing, at four-digit resolution. The number of donors typed differed by locus, with roughly 629-640 for A, B, C, DRB1 and DQB1, about 500 for DQA1, 600 to 610 for DPA1, and around 460 for DPB1. In an earlier analysis of about 590 of the donors, high-throughput TCR beta sequencing was used to judge whether each TCR beta V gene segment behaved as functional or pseudogenic. To predict cytomegalovirus infection status, the study brought together high-throughput TCR immunosequencing, statistical association of individual TCRs with disease status, and machine learning. Rather than using new phenotypic data, the later analysis identified candidate immune exposures from TCR beta sequences and from how often those sequences occurred across donors.

For CDR1 and CDR2, the germline V gene lists LGHNA and YSLEER. The CDR3 goes from the cysteine to the phenylalanine over 17 residues. CDR3 DNA is the only sequence kept; it has 51 bases, read in frame from the first base. Compared with germline, V lacks 0 bases and J lacks 7 bases; bases without a gene match: 8. This clone was detected a few times. No antigen is known for it. Base-call qualities are not available, and no considerably larger clone is one nucleotide away. The paper's findings and limits, for the study overall: In a later genetic analysis, fewer N-insertions in productive TCRs were reported among donors in an Asian-associated ancestry cluster than the roughly 640-donor mean. In a later analysis, several top co-occurrence clusters were reported to appear linked to parvovirus B19, influenza, CMV and Epstein-Barr virus. In a later analysis, HLA-associated TCR beta chains were found to be more clonally expanded and to have lower generation probabilities than equally common non-associated chains. HLA typing was unavailable for some donors at each locus, so association tests used only the typed subset. In this cohort, only TCR beta chains were sequenced, and detectable features were limited by the absence of alpha or paired-chain data. In vitro tests confirmed that a few of the cytomegalovirus-associated TCR beta chains recognize cytomegalovirus antigens. Correlated functional status among segregating V segments might be attributable to linkage disequilibrium, but an unknown experimental factor could not be ruled out. The authors suggested that the approach could potentially be extended to other disease states and immunological phenotypes. Roughly 17 rarely observed V segments, including chromosome 9 orphons, were excluded from the earlier analysis of some 590 of the donors because counts were too low. CMV serostatus was the only immune exposure information available for the cohort. A later analysis found that TCR association rates varied across HLA loci, with DRB1 alleles showing the most associated TCRs and HLA-C alleles the fewest. In a later analysis, most CMV-associated TCR beta chains were found to appear HLA-restricted, with HLA associations seemingly driven largely by CMV exposure. A total of 164 TCR beta chains were listed by the study as associated with cytomegalovirus. Cytomegalovirus status was reported to be diagnosed by the classifier with high specificity and sensitivity in both the original and validation cohorts. A further reported finding was that TCR beta sequences accurately predicted the HLA-A and HLA-B alleles for most subjects in the first cohort. In a later genetic analysis, a missense DCLRE1C variant was associated with V-gene and J-gene trimming of TCR beta chains, and the association was replicated in an independent cohort. Some IMGT-functional V segments, including TRBV6-2 and TRBV6-3, could not be told apart with the 87-base-pair reads, so those segments were excluded. When HLA alleles, especially DR and DQ, strongly co-occurred, TCR associations were difficult to assign to individual alleles. The presence/absence analyses assumed that sequencing depth was roughly uniform across donors, and that assumption may not be true. A group of highly shared sequence variants was considered likely to be a technical artifact of the sequencing pipeline. Specific HLA alleles were associated with about 17,000 TCR beta sequences at a false discovery rate of 0.05 in a later analysis. Broadly in line with IMGT annotations, most TCR beta V segments showed up in productive rearrangements about 87% or about 30% of the time in an earlier analysis of some 590 of the donors. Most TCR sequences were seen in very few donors, while some public TCRs were found in many individuals.

The cohort consisted of hundreds of healthy bone marrow donors. At the time of sampling, every cohort member was nominally healthy, though immune exposures that went unrecorded were likely present. The donor was CMV seronegative and belonged to the group of 380 or so seronegative cohort members. Each donor provided a peripheral blood sample, and peripheral blood mononuclear cells were used for TCR beta sequencing. Genomic DNA extraction from the blood cell samples was performed with the Qiagen DNeasy Blood Extraction Kit. To prepare the library, the immunoSEQ multiplex PCR assay was applied. For the multiplex PCR, a mixture combining 60 forward primers for TCR Vbeta segments and 13 reverse primers for TCR Jbeta segments was used. Amplification of the CDR3 region of rearranged TCR beta genes was performed with a multiplex PCR assay on genomic DNA. Amplified TCR beta libraries were sequenced as 87-base-pair reads on the Illumina HiSeq System. Regarding the original processing steps: In a later analysis, tens of millions of unique TCR beta chains were counted across the 690 or so repertoires, and roughly 11 million of these chains were shared by at least two donors. Raw reads were error-corrected and collapsed into unique sequences with a nearest-neighbor algorithm that merged closely related sequences to remove PCR and sequencing errors. Alignment of CDR3 sequences to IMGT reference sequences was used to assign V, D and J gene segments. For a sequence to be retained, at least a six-nucleotide match to both a V gene segment and a J gene segment was required. A rearrangement was called productive if the CDR3 had no stop codons and remained in frame with V and J, and every other rearrangement was called non-productive. CDR3 was defined according to IMGT convention as the region running from the second conserved V-encoded cysteine to the conserved J-encoded phenylalanine. The earlier analysis of about 610 of the donors excluded any sequence lacking an unambiguous match to a single V gene segment. In an earlier analysis of several hundred of the donors, a V segment was called functional when productive rearrangements were above 56.7%, and segregating when the standard deviation between donors exceeded 5%. A statistical classification framework was built to diagnose cytomegalovirus status from the catalog of TCR beta chain sequences. In a later analysis, TCR nucleotide sequences were compared against IMGT/GENE-DB human TR gene sequences so that V and J genes could be assigned. In a later analysis, CDR3 sequences and most-parsimonious VDJ recombination scenarios were assigned using the TCRdist pipeline. In a later analysis, each TCR beta chain was defined by its CDR3 amino acid sequence together with its V-gene family, and reads lacking a unique V-gene family were excluded. A later analysis removed roughly 590 highly shared, low-generation-probability nucleotide sequences to deal with suspected cross-contamination and a sequencing artifact. In a later analysis, a clonal expansion index for each public chain was calculated from normalized within-repertoire ranks of inferred template counts. A later analysis computed generation probabilities with a VDJ recombination model fitted to out-of-frame rearrangements, and checked the results against IGoR. In a later analysis, hypergeometric tests were used to score TCR-TCR, TCR-HLA and TCR-CMV co-occurrence, with a repertoire-size bias correction applied to TCR pairs. False discovery rates were estimated in a later analysis by permuting HLA or CMV assignments 20 times. In a later analysis, co-occurring TCRs were grouped using DBSCAN, with TCRdist sequence similarity added in when clustering inside HLA-allele-positive subsets. Repertoires with fewer than 30,000 or more than 120,000 public chains were left out of co-occurrence clustering, as were a few repertoires with anomalous nucleotide sharing. The clones in this table, taken by TCRdb from immuneACCESS, are in-frame only. Not every clone is retained; where verified, under half of the shortfall comes from an unresolved V gene, and the cause of the rest is unknown. V, J and clone size derive from that table, while D and trimming were established from the DNA sequence. The sample table lists some 160,000 clones, roughly 80% of them with a count of one. The ten largest clones represent about 1.5% of the sample.

The sample consisted of PBMCs. The TCR comes from a male donor in good health and CMV-seronegative. The chain couples TRBV4-3 to TRBJ2-1, with TRBD2 identical over 11 junction bases. CDR3 region: CASSQEALAGGYNEQFF. The base sequence is TGCGCCAGCAGCCAAGAGGCTCTAGCGGGAGGTTATAATGAGCAGTTCTTC.